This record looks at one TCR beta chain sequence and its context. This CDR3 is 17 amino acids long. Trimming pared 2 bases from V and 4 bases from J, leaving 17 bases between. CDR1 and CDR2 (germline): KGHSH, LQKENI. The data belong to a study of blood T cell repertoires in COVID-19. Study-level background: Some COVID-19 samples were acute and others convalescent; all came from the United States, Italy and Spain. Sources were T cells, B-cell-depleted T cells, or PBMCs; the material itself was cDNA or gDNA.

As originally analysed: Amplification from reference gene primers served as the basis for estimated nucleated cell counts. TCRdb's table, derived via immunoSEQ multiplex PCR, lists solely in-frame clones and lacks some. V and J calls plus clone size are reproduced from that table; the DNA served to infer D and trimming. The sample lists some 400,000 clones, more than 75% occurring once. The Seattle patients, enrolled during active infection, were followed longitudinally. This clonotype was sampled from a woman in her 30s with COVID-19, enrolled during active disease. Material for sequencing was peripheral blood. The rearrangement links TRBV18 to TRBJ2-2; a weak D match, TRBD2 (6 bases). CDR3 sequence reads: CASSPLTSLGSTGELFF. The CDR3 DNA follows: TGTGCCAGCTCACCATTAACTAGCCTGGGTAGCACCGGGGAGCTGTTTTTT.